This entry concerns a single T cell receptor beta chain. Its antigen is as yet unknown. This cohort consisted of healthy bone marrow donors. Amplification used 60 Vbeta primers and 13 Jbeta primers. Source study methods: It was a later analysis that counted about 80 million unique TCR beta chains, of which some 12 million were shared. The protocol was immunoSEQ multiplex PCR, while the TCRdb copy is restricted to in-frame clones and leaves out a portion. The V and J calls and clone size were taken over from that table, and D and trimming were inferred from the DNA. This sample has under 140,000 clones; about three quarters occur once, and the top ten carry 1% to 1.5%. This specimen belongs to a study of cytomegalovirus exposure and HLA in healthy donors. Study-level results: DRB1 showed the most TCR associations and HLA-C the fewest in a later analysis, as rates varied by HLA locus.

Germline values: CDR1 SGHRS, CDR2 YFSETQ. The CDR3 consists of 19 residues. J gave up 0 bases and V 0 bases, and 13 bases lay outside the gene matches. This TCR derives from a woman in her 30s in good health and CMV-seronegative. This chain connects TRBV5-1 to TRBJ2-7, with 9 bases fitting TRBD2. The sequenced sample consisted of PBMCs. The CDR3 region is CASSLASGGGGQSSYEQYF. The CDR3 DNA sequence: TGCGCCAGCAGCTTGGCCTCTGGCGGGGGGGGCCAGAGCTCCTACGAGCAGTACTTC.